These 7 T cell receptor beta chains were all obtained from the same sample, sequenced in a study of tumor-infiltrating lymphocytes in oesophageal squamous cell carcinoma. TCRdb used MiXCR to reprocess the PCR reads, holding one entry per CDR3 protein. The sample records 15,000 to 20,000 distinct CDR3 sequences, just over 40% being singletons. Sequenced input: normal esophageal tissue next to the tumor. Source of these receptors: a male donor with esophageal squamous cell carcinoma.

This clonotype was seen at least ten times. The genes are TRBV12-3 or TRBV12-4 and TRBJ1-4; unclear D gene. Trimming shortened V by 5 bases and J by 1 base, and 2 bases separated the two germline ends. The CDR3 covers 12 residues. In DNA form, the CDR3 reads TGTGCCAGCAGTAAAACTAATGAAAAACTGTTTTTT. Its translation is CASSKTNEKLFF.

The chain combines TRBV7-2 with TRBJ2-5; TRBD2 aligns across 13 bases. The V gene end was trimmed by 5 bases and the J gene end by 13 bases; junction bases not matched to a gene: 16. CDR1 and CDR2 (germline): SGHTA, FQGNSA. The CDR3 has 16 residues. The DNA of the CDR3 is TGTGCCAGCAGCCTGACTAGCGGGAGGTGGACCGGGGAGCTGTACTTC. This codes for CASSLTSGRWTGELYF. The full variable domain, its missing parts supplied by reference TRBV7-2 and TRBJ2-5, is GAGVSQSPSNKVTEKGKDVELRCDPISGHTALYWYRQSLGQGLEFLIYFQGNSAPDKSGLPSDRFSAERTGGSVSTLTIQRTQQEDSAVYLCASSLTSGRWTGELYFGPGTRLLVL.

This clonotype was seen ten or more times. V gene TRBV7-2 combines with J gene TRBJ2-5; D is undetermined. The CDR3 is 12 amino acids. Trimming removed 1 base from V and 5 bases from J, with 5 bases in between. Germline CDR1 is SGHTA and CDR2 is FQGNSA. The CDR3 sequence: CASSLGRETQYF. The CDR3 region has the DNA TGTGCCAGCAGCTTAGGGCGGGAGACCCAGTACTTC.

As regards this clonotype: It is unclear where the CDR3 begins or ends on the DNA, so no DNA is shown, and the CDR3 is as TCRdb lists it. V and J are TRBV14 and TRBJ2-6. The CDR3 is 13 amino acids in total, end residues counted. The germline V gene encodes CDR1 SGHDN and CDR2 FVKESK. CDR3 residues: CASTLDRWLHLRF.

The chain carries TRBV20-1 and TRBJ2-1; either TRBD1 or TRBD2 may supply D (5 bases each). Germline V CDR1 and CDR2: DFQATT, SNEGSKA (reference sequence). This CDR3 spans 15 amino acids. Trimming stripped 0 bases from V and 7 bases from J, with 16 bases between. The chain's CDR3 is CSARDPGGDGNEQFF. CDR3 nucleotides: TGCAGTGCTAGAGATCCTGGGGGAGATGGGAATGAGCAGTTCTTC.

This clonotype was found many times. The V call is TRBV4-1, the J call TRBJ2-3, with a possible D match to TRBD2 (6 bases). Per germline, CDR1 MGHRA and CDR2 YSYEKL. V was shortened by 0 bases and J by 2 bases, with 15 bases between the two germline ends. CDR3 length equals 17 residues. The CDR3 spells CASSQERRGYPTDTQYF. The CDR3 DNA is TGCGCCAGCAGCCAAGAAAGGAGGGGTTACCCCACAGATACGCAGTATTTT.

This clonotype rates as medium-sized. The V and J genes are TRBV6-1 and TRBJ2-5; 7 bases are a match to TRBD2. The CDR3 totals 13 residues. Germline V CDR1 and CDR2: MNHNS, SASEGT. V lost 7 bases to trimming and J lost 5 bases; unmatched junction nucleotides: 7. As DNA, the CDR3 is TGTGCCAGCATCCCGGGGGAGGGTGAGACCCAGTACTTC. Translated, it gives CASIPGEGETQYF.